This is a list of T cell receptor beta chains from one sample in a study of T cells after yellow fever vaccination. MiXCR, run by TCRdb on the 5' RACE reads, gives a single entry per CDR3 protein. The table records a few hundred thousand distinct CDR3 sequences, 4.1% of them present only once. Source: PBMCs, taken 5 days after the yellow fever booster vaccination. The receptor set was obtained from a man between 18 and 29 years old who received the YFV17D yellow fever vaccine. Each CDR3 is given with its conserved first and last residue. D genes are given only for firm matches. Size is omitted from some rows. Given values are once, few, many or a class for expanded clones.

J gene: TRBJ1-1; clone size: many; D gene: NA; V gene: TRBV9; CDR3 length: 15; CDR3 protein: CASSPPAGASTEAFF; CDR3 DNA: TGTGCCAGCAGCCCCCCCGCCGGGGCGAGCACTGAAGCTTTCTTT
J gene: TRBJ1-2; clone size: few; D gene: NA; V gene: TRBV3-1; CDR3 length: 13; CDR3 protein: CASRGAGNYGYTF; CDR3 DNA: TGTGCCAGCAGGGGCGCGGGTAACTATGGCTACACCTTC
J gene: TRBJ1-5; clone size: few; D gene: NA; V gene: TRBV5-5; CDR3 length: 14; CDR3 protein: CASSLNAVHQPQHF; CDR3 DNA: TGTGCCAGCAGCTTGAATGCAGTTCATCAGCCCCAGCATTTT
J gene: TRBJ2-2; clone size: NA; D gene: NA; V gene: TRBV15; CDR3 length: 12; CDR3 protein: CATSRNTGELFF; CDR3 DNA: TGTGCCACCAGCAGAAACACCGGGGAGCTGTTTTTT
J gene: TRBJ2-5; clone size: NA; D gene: NA; V gene: TRBV18; CDR3 length: 14; CDR3 protein: CASSPPAGYETQYF; CDR3 DNA: TGTGCCAGCTCACCACCGGCAGGGTACGAGACCCAGTACTTC
J gene: TRBJ2-3; clone size: few; D gene: NA; V gene: TRBV19; CDR3 length: 15; CDR3 protein: CASSARPSSTDTQYF; CDR3 DNA: TGTGCCAGTAGTGCCAGACCCTCTAGCACAGATACGCAGTATTTT
J gene: TRBJ2-5; clone size: many; D gene: NA; V gene: TRBV5-1; CDR3 length: 15; CDR3 protein: CASSFKQGGGETQYF; CDR3 DNA: TGCGCCAGCAGCTTTAAGCAGGGAGGTGGAGAGACCCAGTACTTC
J gene: TRBJ2-3; clone size: few; D gene: TRBD1; V gene: TRBV7-2; CDR3 length: 14; CDR3 protein: CASSIQGKPDTQYF; CDR3 DNA: TGTGCCAGCAGCATACAGGGGAAGCCAGATACGCAGTATTTT
J gene: TRBJ1-1; clone size: NA; D gene: NA; V gene: TRBV19; CDR3 length: 15; CDR3 protein: CASSIDLAVNTEAFF; CDR3 DNA: TGTGCCAGTAGTATAGATCTTGCGGTGAACACTGAAGCTTTCTTT
J gene: TRBJ2-3; clone size: few; D gene: TRBD2; V gene: TRBV12-3/TRBV12-4; CDR3 length: 14; CDR3 protein: CASLERGRTDTQYF; CDR3 DNA: TGTGCCAGCCTTGAGCGGGGACGCACAGATACGCAGTATTTT
J gene: TRBJ1-2; clone size: few; D gene: NA; V gene: TRBV6-5; CDR3 length: 15; CDR3 protein: CASSYVGGEGYGYTF; CDR3 DNA: TGTGCCAGCAGTTACGTCGGGGGGGAAGGATATGGCTACACCTTC
J gene: TRBJ1-1; clone size: NA; D gene: TRBD1; V gene: TRBV12-3/TRBV12-4; CDR3 length: 15; CDR3 protein: CASRAGGQGDLEAFF; CDR3 DNA: TGTGCCAGCAGAGCGGGGGGACAGGGTGACCTTGAAGCTTTCTTT
J gene: TRBJ2-5; clone size: few; D gene: NA; V gene: TRBV7-8; CDR3 length: 15; CDR3 protein: CASSFFRVLQETQYF; CDR3 DNA: TGTGCCAGCAGCTTTTTTCGAGTTCTCCAGGAGACCCAGTACTTC
J gene: TRBJ1-3; clone size: few; D gene: NA; V gene: TRBV9; CDR3 length: 14; CDR3 protein: CASSDEFSGNTIYF; CDR3 DNA: TGTGCCAGCAGCGATGAGTTCTCTGGAAACACCATATATTTT
J gene: TRBJ1-1; clone size: few; D gene: NA; V gene: TRBV9; CDR3 length: 14; CDR3 protein: CASSQDGRNTEAFF; CDR3 DNA: TGTGCCAGCAGCCAGGACGGAAGGAACACTGAAGCTTTCTTT
J gene: TRBJ2-5; clone size: NA; D gene: NA; V gene: TRBV7-9; CDR3 length: 11; CDR3 protein: CASLSGETQYF; CDR3 DNA: TGTGCCAGCTTGTCGGGGGAGACCCAGTACTTC
J gene: TRBJ2-7; clone size: NA; D gene: NA; V gene: TRBV6-1; CDR3 length: 13; CDR3 protein: CASSSQGSGEQYF; CDR3 DNA: TGTGCCAGCAGTTCGCAGGGCTCAGGAGAGCAGTACTTC
J gene: TRBJ2-3; clone size: few; D gene: NA; V gene: TRBV20-1; CDR3 length: 13; CDR3 protein: CSARTDITDTQYF; CDR3 DNA: TGCAGTGCCCGGACAGATATCACAGATACGCAGTATTTT
J gene: TRBJ2-1; clone size: few; D gene: NA; V gene: TRBV6-5; CDR3 length: 15; CDR3 protein: CASSYDISSYNEQFF; CDR3 DNA: TGTGCCAGCAGTTACGACATTTCCTCCTACAATGAGCAGTTCTTC
J gene: TRBJ1-1; clone size: NA; D gene: TRBD1; V gene: TRBV19; CDR3 length: 16; CDR3 protein: CASSTWTGGENTEAFF; CDR3 DNA: TGTGCCAGTAGTACTTGGACAGGGGGCGAGAACACTGAAGCTTTCTTT
J gene: TRBJ2-2; clone size: many; D gene: TRBD1; V gene: TRBV11-2; CDR3 length: 16; CDR3 protein: CASSKTGQGSTGELFF; CDR3 DNA: TGTGCCAGCAGCAAAACTGGACAGGGGAGCACCGGGGAGCTGTTTTTT
J gene: TRBJ2-5; clone size: many; D gene: NA; V gene: TRBV4-1; CDR3 length: 15; CDR3 protein: CASSLRWLNQETQYF; CDR3 DNA: TGCGCCAGCAGCCTACGGTGGCTGAACCAAGAGACCCAGTACTTC
J gene: TRBJ1-4; clone size: NA; D gene: NA; V gene: TRBV20-1; CDR3 length: 15; CDR3 protein: CSARDGAGRGEKLFF; CDR3 DNA: TGCAGTGCTAGAGATGGGGCAGGAAGAGGTGAAAAACTGTTTTTT
J gene: TRBJ1-6; clone size: few; D gene: NA; V gene: TRBV6-6; CDR3 length: 15; CDR3 protein: CASRDDDRNNSPLHF; CDR3 DNA: TGTGCCAGCAGAGATGATGACAGGAATAATTCACCCCTCCACTTT
J gene: TRBJ2-1; clone size: many; D gene: TRBD1; V gene: TRBV5-1; CDR3 length: 14; CDR3 protein: CASSLVQGENEQFF; CDR3 DNA: TGCGCCAGCAGCTTGGTACAGGGGGAGAATGAGCAGTTCTTC
J gene: TRBJ2-5; clone size: NA; D gene: NA; V gene: TRBV12-3/TRBV12-4; CDR3 length: 11; CDR3 protein: CASSDMETQYF; CDR3 DNA: TGTGCCAGCAGCGATATGGAGACCCAGTACTTC
J gene: TRBJ2-2; clone size: few; D gene: NA; V gene: TRBV6-9; CDR3 length: 17; CDR3 protein: CASSCPNREWYSGELFF; CDR3 DNA: TGTGCCAGCAGTTGCCCAAACAGGGAGTGGTATAGCGGGGAGCTGTTTTTT
J gene: TRBJ1-4; clone size: NA; D gene: NA; V gene: TRBV7-2; CDR3 length: 15; CDR3 protein: CASSAPRAGNEKLFF; CDR3 DNA: TGTGCCAGCAGCGCGCCGCGTGCTGGCAATGAAAAACTGTTTTTT
J gene: TRBJ1-2; clone size: few; D gene: NA; V gene: TRBV20-1; CDR3 length: 13; CDR3 protein: CSASREKVYGYTF; CDR3 DNA: TGCAGTGCTAGCAGGGAAAAGGTCTATGGCTACACCTTC
J gene: TRBJ2-2; clone size: many; D gene: TRBD2; V gene: TRBV7-2; CDR3 length: 16; CDR3 protein: CASSRFRGGNTGELFF; CDR3 DNA: TGTGCCAGCAGCAGATTCCGGGGGGGTAACACCGGGGAGCTGTTTTTT
J gene: TRBJ1-1; clone size: many; D gene: NA; V gene: TRBV29-1; CDR3 length: 12; CDR3 protein: CSVERWNTEAFF; CDR3 DNA: TGCAGCGTTGAGCGTTGGAACACTGAAGCTTTCTTT
J gene: TRBJ2-1; clone size: few; D gene: TRBD2; V gene: TRBV20-1; CDR3 length: 19; CDR3 protein: CSARSSLPGRGSSYNEQFF; CDR3 DNA: TGCAGTGCTAGATCTAGTCTGCCGGGGCGGGGGAGCTCCTACAATGAGCAGTTCTTC
J gene: TRBJ1-1; clone size: many; D gene: NA; V gene: TRBV28; CDR3 length: 15; CDR3 protein: CASSYAGTMNTEAFF; CDR3 DNA: TGTGCCAGCAGTTACGCAGGGACCATGAACACTGAAGCTTTCTTT
J gene: TRBJ2-3; clone size: NA; D gene: TRBD1; V gene: TRBV24-1; CDR3 length: 15; CDR3 protein: CATSEDRASTDTQYF; CDR3 DNA: TGTGCCACCAGTGAAGACAGGGCTAGCACAGATACGCAGTATTTT
J gene: TRBJ2-7; clone size: NA; D gene: TRBD1; V gene: TRBV4-3; CDR3 length: 17; CDR3 protein: CASSQEGRGQGSHEQYF; CDR3 DNA: TGCGCCAGCAGCCAAGAAGGGAGGGGACAGGGGTCCCACGAGCAGTACTTC
J gene: TRBJ2-5; clone size: NA; D gene: TRBD2; V gene: TRBV7-9; CDR3 length: 19; CDR3 protein: CASSLAGTSGGTPRGTQYF; CDR3 DNA: TGTGCCAGCAGCTTAGCAGGGACTAGCGGGGGGACACCCCGCGGGACCCAGTACTTC
J gene: TRBJ1-1; clone size: many; D gene: NA; V gene: TRBV7-2; CDR3 length: 14; CDR3 protein: CASSLYGADTEAFF; CDR3 DNA: TGTGCCAGCAGCTTATACGGCGCCGACACTGAAGCTTTCTTT
J gene: TRBJ1-2; clone size: NA; D gene: NA; V gene: TRBV3-1; CDR3 length: 12; CDR3 protein: CASSRGGAGYTF; CDR3 DNA: TGTGCCAGCAGCCGGGGAGGGGCTGGCTACACCTTC
J gene: TRBJ2-7; clone size: few; D gene: TRBD1; V gene: TRBV30; CDR3 length: 13; CDR3 protein: CAWSRGRGREQYF; CDR3 DNA: TGTGCCTGGAGCCGGGGCAGGGGGCGCGAGCAGTACTTC